This T cell receptor beta chain was captured in a study of T cell changes during pregnancy in multiple sclerosis (dated by TCRdb to about 2019). For the wider study: In women with multiple sclerosis, the researchers looked at how the T cell repertoire shifted as pregnancy progressed.

This clone has a single count. Its antigen is still unknown. One base away there is no much larger clone; base qualities are not given. Libraries were built with the immunoSEQ multiplex PCR assay. This is the immuneACCESS table as TCRdb keeps it, with only in-frame sequences that have V and J called. A part of the clones is gone; compared with another copy, unresolved V genes explain less than half, and the rest is unexplained. This sample lists fewer than 90,000 clones; approximately 94% were detected once. The top ten clones comprise approximately 0.84% of the sample. Between the V and J ends, shortened by 4 bases and 1 base respectively, the junction contains 13 bases. In the germline V gene (reference sequence), CDR1 corresponds to GTSNPN and CDR2 to SVGIG. From the cysteine through the phenylalanine, the CDR3 covers 14 amino acids. Kept here is only the CDR3 DNA, which spans 42 bases and is read in frame from base 1.

The sample consisted of peripheral blood, taken in the third trimester of pregnancy. This receptor chain uses TRBV30 and TRBJ1-1; no D gene call is confident. The receptor was isolated from a female donor with multiple sclerosis, enrolled in a pregnancy study. The CDR3 reads CAWTRTGANTEAFF. The nucleotide sequence is TGTGCCTGGACACGGACTGGAGCGAACACTGAAGCTTTCTTT.